This entry lists 23 T cell receptor beta chains sequenced from one sample in a study of T-cell memory formation after mild COVID-19. TCRdb called the 5' RACE reads again in MiXCR, with one record for every CDR3 protein. The sample holds roughly 130,000 distinct CDR3 sequences; about 16% are singletons and the top ten take 11% to 15%. Sequencing was performed on PBMCs or a T cell subset sorted from them (not recorded which). Receptors were obtained from an adult woman who had mild COVID-19 (a few samples of this study predate the infection). Cell type and time point are not known.

J is TRBJ1-1 and V is TRBV11-3, with 7 bases aligning to TRBD1. The V segment lost 1 base and the J segment 0 bases; nucleotides outside the gene matches: 8. This CDR3 has 17 amino acids. Looked up from germline, CDR1 is SGHNT and CDR2 is YENEEA. The CDR3 loop reads CASSLAVPGQLNTEAFF. CDR3 nucleotides: TGTGCCAGCAGCTTAGCGGTCCCGGGACAGTTGAACACTGAAGCTTTCTTT.

Only a few counts were recorded for this clonotype. This chain's CDR3 is CASSLAVYINEQFF. The CDR3 coding sequence is TGTGCCAGCAGTTTAGCGGTTTATATCAATGAGCAGTTCTTC. This chain joins TRBV12-3 or TRBV12-4 and TRBJ2-1; D is uncertain. The CDR3 consists of 14 residues. V was pared by 0 bases and J by 6 bases, with 9 bases between.

This clonotype has a handful of counts. The rearrangement links TRBV5-1 to TRBJ2-1; D is unclear. Germline CDR1 is SGHRS and CDR2 is YFSETQ. V lost 7 bases and J lost 1, with 12 bases in between. The CDR3 is 14 amino acids. The CDR3 reads CASAAEGSYNEQFF. For the CDR3, the DNA is TGCGCCAGCGCTGCCGAAGGGTCCTACAATGAGCAGTTCTTC.

This clonotype was counted between two and nine times. CDR3 amino acids: CSARASGRAGDEQFF. CDR3 nucleotide sequence: TGCAGTGCTAGAGCTAGCGGGAGGGCCGGGGATGAGCAGTTCTTC. V usage is TRBV20-1 and J usage is TRBJ2-1; TRBD2 matches at 12 bases. V lost 1 base to trimming and J lost 8 bases; unmatched junction nucleotides: 6. This CDR3 has 15 amino acids. Germline lookup yields CDR1 DFQATT and CDR2 SNEGSKA (reference sequence).

This clonotype occurred a few times. This chain links TRBV3-1 with TRBJ2-2, with 11 bases aligning to TRBD2. The CDR3 is 16 residues long. V dropped 4 bases and J dropped 4; count of bases not matched to a gene: 5. Germline values: CDR1 LGHDT, CDR2 YNNKEL (reference sequence). The CDR3 here is CASSPWTSGRTGELFF. The CDR3, as DNA: TGTGCCAGCAGCCCCTGGACTAGCGGGCGCACCGGGGAGCTGTTTTTT.

In its sample, this clonotype was seen a few times. The V gene is TRBV11-1, the J gene TRBJ2-1; D gene uncertain. The germline V gene has CDR1 SGHAT and CDR2 FQDESV (reference sequence). This CDR3 has 15 residues. V gave up 2 bases and J gave up 0 bases, with 8 bases separating them. CDR3 protein: CASSLLGSSYNEQFF. DNA for the CDR3: TGTGCCAGCAGCTTACTCGGTAGCTCCTACAATGAGCAGTTCTTC.

The genes are TRBV2 and TRBJ2-5, with D perhaps TRBD2 (5 bases). The CDR3 has 14 amino acids. The V end lost 6 bases, the J end lost 5 bases, and 16 bases lay between the germline ends. CDR1 is SNHLY, CDR2 FYNNEI, per germline. The CDR3 DNA reads as TGTGCCAGCAGCCCCAGCGGCGCCGGGGAGACCCAGTACTTC. Translating gives CASSPSGAGETQYF.

The chain employs TRBV5-4 and TRBJ2-3; D not resolved. V was trimmed by 3 bases and J by 1 base, leaving 6 bases between them. Germline V lookup: CDR1 SGHNT, CDR2 YYREEE (reference sequence). The CDR3 covers 13 residues. The CDR3 DNA sequence: TGTGCCAGCAGCTCCCCCCGCACAGATACGCAGTATTTT. This codes for CASSSPRTDTQYF.

This clonotype was seen more than once but under ten times. The chain is built from TRBV6-5 and TRBJ2-4; 10 nucleotides agree with TRBD1. Germline-derived CDR1 and CDR2 are MNHEY and SVGAGI. Trimming cost V 1 base and J 0 bases; bases outside gene matches: 3. The length of the CDR3 is 17 residues. As DNA, the CDR3 is TGTGCCAGCAGTTACTGGACAGGGGGATTAGCCAAAAACATTCAGTACTTC. Translating it yields CASSYWTGGLAKNIQYF.

This clonotype came up a few times. V usage is TRBV12-3 or TRBV12-4 and J usage is TRBJ2-2, with D hard to call. V was clipped by 6 bases and J by 0 bases, with 8 bases between them. The CDR3 totals 14 residues. The CDR3 reads CASRYSANTGELFF. CDR3 DNA sequence: TGTGCCAGCAGATACAGCGCGAACACCGGGGAGCTGTTTTTT.

The chain carries TRBV13 and TRBJ2-7, with 7 bases fitting TRBD1. Germline assignment: CDR1 PRHDT and CDR2 FYEKMQ (reference sequence). V was pared by 3 bases and J by 5 bases, with 7 bases of the junction left unmatched. This CDR3 comprises 14 residues. The CDR3 region is CASSFDRDRNEQYF. In DNA form, the CDR3 reads TGTGCCAGCAGCTTCGACAGGGATCGGAACGAGCAGTACTTC.

This clonotype occurred many times. This chain connects TRBV12-2 to TRBJ2-7; TRBD1, the table's D call, was not compared with the DNA. TRBV12-2 is a pseudogene locus. There are 19 residues in the CDR3. CDR3 sequence: CASRLGDPVLGTTSYEQYF. DNA for the CDR3: TGTGCAAGTCGCTTAGGTGACCCGGTTTTAGGTACTACCTCCTACGAGCAGTACTTC.

This clonotype was seen a handful of times. The chain is built from TRBV12-3 or TRBV12-4 and TRBJ1-5; a weak D match, TRBD1 (6 bases). The CDR3 is 15 amino acids. V lost 6 bases, J lost 2 bases, and 14 bases lay in between. CDR3 bases: TGTGCCAGCAGCGATACAGGGCCTCGCAATCAGCCCCAGCATTTT. It encodes CASSDTGPRNQPQHF.

In nucleotides, the CDR3 is TGCAGCGTTGCGGGGAGGAACACCGGGGAGCTGTTTTTT. Protein sequence: CSVAGRNTGELFF. The chain is built from TRBV29-1 and TRBJ2-2; possible D gene TRBD2, 5 bases. V shed 4 bases and J shed 1 base, with 7 bases lying between them. CDR1 and CDR2 from the germline V gene are SQVTM and ANQGSEA. The CDR3 extends over 13 amino acids.

The table lists this clonotype with a few counts. The J gene is TRBJ2-3, the V gene TRBV6-2 or TRBV6-3, with 7 nucleotides matching TRBD1. The CDR3 contains 17 residues. Germline V lookup: CDR1 MNHEY, CDR2 SVGEGT. V trimming: 2 bases; J trimming: 3 bases; junction bases outside the gene matches: 11. The CDR3 reads CASSYPSIGGPTDTQYF. CDR3 bases: TGTGCCAGCAGTTACCCGAGTATAGGGGGCCCGACAGATACGCAGTATTTT.

This clonotype has only a few counts. J is TRBJ2-7 and V is TRBV5-1; no reliable D call. Germline V gene data show CDR1 as SGHRS and CDR2 as YFSETQ. This CDR3 spans 12 amino acids. Trimming shortened V by 0 bases and J by 3 bases, and 4 bases separated the two germline ends. This chain's CDR3 is CASSLGFYEQYF. CDR3 in DNA: TGCGCCAGCAGCTTGGGGTTCTACGAGCAGTACTTC.

This sequence joins TRBV5-5 and TRBJ2-7, with 7 bases lining up with TRBD1. CDR3 length: 15 amino acids. Per germline, CDR1 SGHKS and CDR2 YYEKEE (reference sequence). V was clipped by 7 bases and J by 3 bases; unmatched bases: 13. CDR3 bases: TGTGCCAGCCCGACAGGGCCCAACCCACGCTACGAGCAGTACTTC. As protein: CASPTGPNPRYEQYF.

The rearrangement uses TRBV2 and TRBJ2-1, with D unclear. CDR1 is SNHLY and CDR2 is FYNNEI in the germline V gene. The CDR3 runs 12 residues. V was clipped by 4 bases and J by 3 bases, with 4 bases between them. CDR3 residues: CASSVRYNEQFF. The CDR3 coding sequence is TGTGCCAGCAGTGTGCGCTACAATGAGCAGTTCTTC.

This rearrangement joins TRBV5-1 to TRBJ2-3; 8 positions agree with TRBD1. Germline V gives CDR1 SGHRS, CDR2 YFSETQ. Trimming at V came to 1 base and at J to 4 bases, leaving 8 bases not matched to a gene. The CDR3 contains 16 residues. Here the CDR3 DNA reads TGCGCCAGCAGCTTGATGGGCAGGGGGCATGCAGATACGCAGTATTTT. It specifies CASSLMGRGHADTQYF.

J is TRBJ2-5 and V is TRBV5-1; D gene uncertain. The CDR3 has 15 amino acids. From germline, CDR1 is SGHRS and CDR2 YFSETQ. Trimming cost V 6 bases and J 4 bases, with 19 bases left between them. The CDR3 region has the DNA TGCGCCAGCACCAATAGCCCGTTTGATCGAGAGACCCAGTACTTC. Translation: CASTNSPFDRETQYF.

The chain recombines TRBV18 with TRBJ2-7; D remains unclear. Trimming stripped 2 bases from V and 0 bases from J, with 8 bases between. This CDR3 spans 14 amino acids. The germline V gene has CDR1 KGHSH and CDR2 LQKENI. CDR3 DNA sequence: TGTGCCAGCTCACCAGGTGGAGTCTCCTACGAGCAGTACTTC. This gives the protein CASSPGGVSYEQYF.

This CDR3 reads CASSVGDNYGYTF. CDR3 nucleotide sequence: TGTGCCAGCAGCGTAGGGGACAACTATGGCTACACCTTC. The chain uses TRBV9 and TRBJ1-2, with D tentatively TRBD1 (5 bases). The CDR3 runs to 13 residues. The ends were cut back, 0 bases at V and 2 bases at J, with 5 bases in the middle. Germline V gene sequence: CDR1 SGDLS, CDR2 YYNGEE.

The chain combines TRBV20-1 with TRBJ2-7, with a possible D match to TRBD2 (5 bases). Per the germline V gene, CDR1 is DFQATT and CDR2 is SNEGSKA (reference sequence). V was cut by 4 bases and J by 2 bases, with 9 bases left in between. The CDR3 is made up of 12 amino acids. Here the CDR3 reads CSANGLTYEQYF. CDR3 DNA: TGCAGTGCTAACGGACTGACCTACGAGCAGTACTTC.